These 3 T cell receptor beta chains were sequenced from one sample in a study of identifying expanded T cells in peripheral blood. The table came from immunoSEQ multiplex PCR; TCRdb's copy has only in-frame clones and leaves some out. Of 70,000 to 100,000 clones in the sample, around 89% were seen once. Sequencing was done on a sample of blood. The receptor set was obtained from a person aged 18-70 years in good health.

The CDR3 coding sequence is TGTGCCAGCAGTGCGACGTCCGCCCCCGGGGAGCTGTTTTTT. It codes for CASSATSAPGELFF. The chain employs TRBV6-5 and TRBJ2-2; D unclear. The germline CDR1 and CDR2 sequences are MNHEY and SVGAGI. V was pared by 5 bases and J by 6 bases, with 13 bases between. The CDR3 totals 14 residues.

CDR3 sequence: CASSQVTGTASSYEQYF. CDR3 sequence (DNA): TGCGCCAGCAGCCAAGTGACCGGGACGGCAAGCTCCTACGAGCAGTACTTC. This chain joins TRBV4-1 and TRBJ2-7; the D call may be TRBD1 or TRBD2 (5 bases each). Between the trimmed V and J ends, which lost 1 base and 0 bases, there was a span of 16 bases. CDR1 and CDR2 from the germline V gene are MGHRA and YSYEKL. The CDR3 is 17 amino acids.

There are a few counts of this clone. The CDR3, as DNA: TGTGCCAGCAGCCTTGGACAGGGAAGGGAAAAACTGTTTTTT. Its translation: CASSLGQGREKLFF. The gene calls are TRBV5-8 and TRBJ1-4; 8 bases are shared with TRBD1. Trimming cost V 4 bases and J 8 bases; bases outside gene matches: 7. The CDR3 sequence is 14 residues long. The germline V gene encodes CDR1 SGHTS and CDR2 YDEGEE.